This TCR beta chain was captured by sequencing in a study of control samples from healthy donors and cancer patients. Sequenced by immunoSEQ multiplex PCR; TCRdb stores in-frame clones only, minus some. The profile covers about 160,000 clones, with approximately 93% appearing a single time and around 9.3% taken by the ten largest. This CDR3 region has 18 residues. Germline CDR1 SGHTA, CDR2 FQGNSA. The junction had 7 bases not matched to a gene; V was cut back by 1 base and J by 0 bases. What was sequenced was blood. The origin of this receptor is a woman in her forties in good health. The V and J genes are TRBV7-2 and TRBJ2-2; the match to TRBD2 covers 8 bases. The CDR3 region is CASSLGLARKSNTGELFF. In DNA, the CDR3 is TGTGCCAGCAGCTTAGGACTAGCGCGAAAATCGAACACCGGGGAGCTGTTTTTT.